These 5 T cell receptor beta chains were all obtained from the same sample, sequenced in a study of T cells after yellow fever vaccination. One entry per CDR3 protein results from TCRdb running MiXCR on the 5' RACE reads. The table includes just under 600,000 distinct CDR3 sequences, about 14% detected once. The sequences come from PBMCs, collected on the day of the yellow fever booster vaccination. The receptor set was obtained from a man between 25 and 39 years old who received the YFV17D yellow fever vaccine.

This clonotype was seen a few times. The CDR3 DNA follows: TGTGCCACCGCGGACAGGTCCCGAGGCGAAGAGCAGTACTTC. Its translation: CATADRSRGEEQYF. The rearrangement uses TRBV2 and TRBJ2-7; 7 bases agree with TRBD1. The J segment lost 7 bases and the V segment lost 10 bases, leaving 16 bases of the junction unmatched. The V gene's germline CDR1 is SNHLY and CDR2 FYNNEI. This CDR3 is 14 amino acids long. Full variable domain (remainder filled in from reference TRBV2 and TRBJ2-7): EPEVTQTPSHQVTQMGQEVILRCVPISNHLYFYWYRQILGQKVEFLVSFYNNEISEKSEIFDDQFSVERPDGSNFTLKIRSTKLEDSAMYFCATADRSRGEEQYFGPGTRLTVT.

The genes are TRBV6-4 and TRBJ1-5, with 7 bases lining up with TRBD1. V lost 1 base to trimming and J lost 11 bases; unmatched junction nucleotides: 20. This CDR3 has 18 amino acids. Per germline, CDR1 MRHNA and CDR2 SNTAGT. The CDR3 protein is CASSDLRDRPSGGESQHF. DNA for the CDR3: TGTGCCAGCAGTGACTTACGGGACAGACCAAGCGGGGGTGAGTCCCAGCATTTT.

The rearrangement uses TRBV20-1 and TRBJ2-5; 10 nucleotides agree with TRBD1. The CDR3 has 15 residues. After removal of 2 bases from V and 5 bases from J, the junction contained 8 bases not matched to a gene. CDR1 DFQATT and CDR2 SNEGSKA come from the germline V gene (reference sequence). Here the CDR3 reads CSARRGQGISETQYF. DNA of the CDR3: TGCAGTGCTAGAAGGGGACAGGGGATATCGGAGACCCAGTACTTC.

This clonotype was seen ten or more times. The rearrangement joins TRBV28 to TRBJ2-5; the D gene is possibly TRBD1 (5 bases). The CDR3 has 12 amino acids. Trimming pared 4 bases from V and 5 bases from J, leaving 8 bases between. CDR1 and CDR2 from the germline V gene are MDHEN and SYDVKM. CDR3 residues: CASSSGLETQYF. In nucleotides, the CDR3 is TGTGCCAGCAGTTCAGGGTTGGAGACCCAGTACTTC.

This clonotype occurred a few times. The V call is TRBV9, the J call TRBJ2-1, with 8 bases that match TRBD1. The V segment lost 1 base and the J segment 9 bases; nucleotides outside the gene matches: 30. The CDR3 has 22 residues. The germline CDR1 and CDR2 sequences are SGDLS and YYNGEE. The CDR3 here is CASSVSPGGLGILAPLGSEQFF. The CDR3 DNA reads as TGTGCCAGCAGCGTATCCCCAGGGGGCTTGGGTATCCTCGCGCCATTGGGTAGTGAGCAGTTCTTC.